The clone carrying this T cell receptor beta chain has at least ten counts. Its antigen is unidentified. These data originate in a study of regulatory T cells in long-lasting Graves disease. Study-level findings and limits: There was favoring of TRBV28, TRBJ1-2 and TRBJ2-5 in persistent disease.

Time point indicated: newly diagnosed GD, antithyroid drugs for less than 3 months. After RNA was extracted from PBMCs, the TCR library was made from it. According to the study, TCR beta libraries were built with iRepertoire HTBI primers and CDR3-region Arm-PCR. TCRdb analysed the multiplex PCR reads with MiXCR anew, one entry per CDR3 protein. The sample has 250,000 to 300,000 distinct CDR3 sequences; approximately 20% are singletons. The CDR3 length is 15 residues. In germline, CDR1 is MNHNS, CDR2 SASEGT. The germline V and J ends were trimmed by 2 bases and 4 bases, with 14 bases remaining between them. The sample also formed part of further work on T cells in Graves' hyperthyroidism and ophthalmopathy. This second report adds: Subjects aged 18 to 65 presented with newly diagnosed hyperthyroidism of less than 2 months' duration. Initially, a first-round RT-PCR of the TCR CDR3 employed the HTBI primer set.

The chain joins TRBV6-1 to TRBJ1-1; unclear D gene. The source is a woman in her twenties or thirties with Graves disease. The source was peripheral blood mononuclear cells (PBMCs), collected at new diagnosis, from a patient treated with antithyroid drugs. CDR3: CASSESYSGGTEAFF. CDR3 in DNA: TGTGCCAGCAGTGAAAGCTATTCTGGAGGCACTGAAGCTTTCTTT.